One sample yielded the 31 T cell receptor beta chains listed below, sequenced in a study of T cells in Graves' hyperthyroidism and ophthalmopathy. The CDR3 regions of TCR beta were amplified from RNA transcripts. HTBI primers were used for first-round RT-PCR of the TCR CDR3. In TCRdb, the multiplex PCR reads were re-called with MiXCR into one record per CDR3 protein. The sample includes more than 450,000 distinct CDR3 sequences, approximately 15% of them seen just once. Input material: blood. All receptors come from a woman aged 40 to 50 with Graves' hyperthyroidism.

This sequence joins TRBV5-4 and TRBJ2-7; 9 bases agree with TRBD1. Germline V lookup: CDR1 SGHNT, CDR2 YYREEE (reference sequence). The CDR3 has 17 amino acids. The ends lost 4 bases at V and 5 bases at J; junction bases unmatched: 16. This chain's CDR3 is CASSRTQGARKVDEQYF. The CDR3 bases are TGTGCCAGCAGCCGGACACAGGGGGCGCGTAAAGTGGACGAGCAGTACTTC.

The chain is built from TRBV28 and TRBJ2-6, with D possibly being TRBD1 (6 bases). CDR1 MDHEN and CDR2 SYDVKM come from the germline V gene. Trimming left V 5 bases short and J 0 bases short, with 17 bases between. CDR3 length equals 18 residues. CDR3 sequence reads: CASSPPGQPSSGANVLTF. The CDR3 DNA is TGTGCCAGCAGTCCTCCTGGACAGCCGAGCTCTGGGGCCAACGTCCTGACTTTC.

As regards this clonotype: At one boundary the junction diverges from the germline segment, which might be a read error. The chain carries TRBV7-9 and TRBJ1-4; 7 bases line up with TRBD1. Germline CDR1 is SEHNR and CDR2 is FQNEAQ (reference sequence). This CDR3 spans 14 amino acids. The CDR3 DNA follows: TGTGTCAGCAGCGTAGGGACAGCTAATGAAAAACTGTTTTTT. As protein: CVSSVGTANEKLFF.

In its sample, this clonotype was seen a few times. This chain uses TRBV3-1 with TRBJ2-2; tentatively, D is TRBD1 (6 bases). CDR1 is LGHDT and CDR2 is YNNKEL in the germline V gene (reference sequence). CDR3 length equals 16 residues. The V end was cut by 0 bases, the J end by 1 base, with 9 bases between. The CDR3 bases are TGTGCCAGCAGCCAAGAGGGGGCGAGGAACACCGGGGAGCTGTTTTTT. Translating gives CASSQEGARNTGELFF.

The chain uses TRBV5-1 and TRBJ1-4; TRBD1 might be the D (5 bases). Germline lookup yields CDR1 SGHRS and CDR2 YFSETQ. V gave up 4 bases and J gave up 4 bases, with 11 bases separating them. The CDR3 has 14 residues. The CDR3 DNA reads as TGCGCCAGCAGCCTAGGGGACGTTAATGAAAAACTGTTTTTT. Protein product: CASSLGDVNEKLFF. The complete variable domain, with remaining parts taken from reference TRBV5-1 and TRBJ1-4, reads KAGVTQTPRYLIKTRGQQVTLSCSPISGHRSVSWYQQTPGQGLQFLFEYFSETQRNKGNFPGRFSGRQFSNSRSEMNVSTLELGDSALYLCASSLGDVNEKLFFGSGTQLSVL.

This clonotype was observed a few times. The rearrangement joins TRBV10-3 to TRBJ2-6; perhaps TRBD2 as D (5 bases). CDR3 length equals 15 residues. The germline V gene has CDR1 ENHRY and CDR2 SYGVKD. The V end lost 8 bases, the J end lost 2 bases, and 13 bases lay between the germline ends. The CDR3 DNA follows: TGTGCCATCGGGCGTGGGAGTGCTGGGGCCAACGTCCTGACTTTC. This sequence encodes CAIGRGSAGANVLTF.

This chain connects TRBV28 to TRBJ2-5; 12 nucleotides align to TRBD1. This CDR3 has 16 residues. J was trimmed by 5 bases and V by 6 bases; bases with no gene match: 10. Germline values: CDR1 MDHEN, CDR2 SYDVKM. DNA for the CDR3: TGTGCCAGCAGATCCACCGGGACAGGGGGCGCGGAGACCCAGTACTTC. Its translation: CASRSTGTGGAETQYF.

The table lists this clonotype with many counts. The V call is TRBV24-1, the J call TRBJ2-2, with 10 nucleotides matching TRBD2. The J segment lost 6 bases and the V segment lost 2 bases, leaving 8 bases of the junction unmatched. The CDR3 totals 17 residues. The V gene's germline CDR1 is KGHDR and CDR2 SFDVKD. CDR3 sequence reads: CATSDSGTSVYPGELFF. CDR3 nucleotides: TGTGCCACCAGTGATTCCGGGACTAGCGTTTATCCCGGGGAGCTGTTTTTT.

This clonotype was observed many times. The rearrangement uses TRBV20-1 and TRBJ2-7; TRBD2 agrees at 10 bases. The CDR3 contains 18 residues. The trim removed 1 base at V and 0 bases at J, leaving 12 bases unmatched. The V gene's germline CDR1 is DFQATT and CDR2 SNEGSKA (reference sequence). In DNA, the CDR3 is TGCAGTGCTAGAGTTCGGCTAGCGGGAGTAAAAATCTCCTACGAGCAGTACTTC. Translation gives CSARVRLAGVKISYEQYF.

This clonotype was counted many times. CDR3 DNA: TGTGCCAGCAGCTACGACAGGGGGGTCTACAATGAGCAGTTCTTC. This sequence encodes CASSYDRGVYNEQFF. V gene TRBV11-3 combines with J gene TRBJ2-1; the match to TRBD1 covers 9 bases. V lost 4 bases to trimming and J lost 3 bases; unmatched junction nucleotides: 4. The germline CDR1 and CDR2 sequences are SGHNT and YENEEA. The CDR3 extends over 15 amino acids.

The rearrangement links TRBV28 to TRBJ1-5; the D is unclear. This CDR3 is 13 amino acids long. Germline V lookup: CDR1 MDHEN, CDR2 SYDVKM. V was pared by 2 bases and J by 4 bases, with 6 bases between. The CDR3 bases are TGTGCCAGCAGTTTAGAAAAAAATCAGCCCCAGCATTTT. It yields the protein CASSLEKNQPQHF.

This chain joins TRBV4-2 and TRBJ2-7; TRBD2 matches at 12 bases. The germline CDR1 and CDR2 sequences are LGHNA and YNFKEQ. There are 19 residues in the CDR3. V gave up 0 bases and J gave up 6 bases; unmatched junction bases: 15. The CDR3 region has the DNA TGTGCCAGCAGCCAAGAATTGGGGGCTAGCGGGAGGGCCGCGGGCGAGCAGTACTTC. It yields the protein CASSQELGASGRAAGEQYF.

This clonotype was picked up many times. The genes are TRBV27 and TRBJ1-5; D is uncertain. Germline V CDR1 and CDR2: MNHEY, SMNVEV (reference sequence). With 2 bases removed from V and 3 bases from J, the gap between germline ends came to 11 bases. This CDR3 spans 15 amino acids. CDR3 amino acids: CASSLTPDNNQPQHF. CDR3 coding DNA: TGTGCCAGCAGTTTAACCCCTGACAACAATCAGCCCCAGCATTTT.

The table lists this clonotype with many counts. V gene TRBV18 combines with J gene TRBJ1-1; 9 bases agree with TRBD1. This CDR3 is built from 16 residues. Germline loops: CDR1 KGHSH, CDR2 LQKENI. V lost 3 bases and J lost 0; bases outside the gene matches: 5. The DNA for the CDR3 is TGTGCCAGCTCACCTATCACAGGGGGCATGAACACTGAAGCTTTCTTT. Translated: CASSPITGGMNTEAFF. Using reference TRBV18 and TRBJ1-1 for the parts outside the CDR3, the full variable domain is NAGVMQNPRHLVRRRGQEARLRCSPMKGHSHVYWYRQLPEEGLKFMVYLQKENIIDESGMPKERFSAEFPKEGPSILRIQQVVRGDSAAYFCASSPITGGMNTEAFFGQGTRLTVV.

V and J are TRBV10-3 and TRBJ2-7; 8 nucleotides line up with TRBD2. The ends lost 0 bases at V and 8 bases at J; junction bases unmatched: 6. Germline V lookup: CDR1 ENHRY, CDR2 SYGVKD. The CDR3 spans 14 residues. The CDR3 protein is CAISESEAGVQQYF. In DNA, the CDR3 is TGTGCCATCAGTGAGTCAGAAGCGGGAGTGCAGCAGTACTTC.

On this clonotype itself: Mismatch with germline at one junction end may stem from a read error. The chain links TRBV2 to TRBJ1-5, with D perhaps matching TRBD1 (6 bases). CDR3 length equals 15 residues. Germline V gene data show CDR1 as SNHLY and CDR2 as FYNNEI. In nucleotides, the CDR3 is TGTACCAGCAGAGAGGACAGCCAAGGCAATCAGCCCCAGCATTTT. The encoded protein is CTSREDSQGNQPQHF. The entire variable domain, with the rest obtained from reference TRBV2 and TRBJ1-5, is as follows: EPEVTQTPSHQVTQMGQEVILRCVPISNHLYFYWYRQILGQKVEFLVSFYNNEISEKSEIFDDQFSVERPDGSNFTLKIRSTKLEDSAMYFCTSREDSQGNQPQHFGDGTRLSIL.

This clonotype came up many times. V gene TRBV27 combines with J gene TRBJ2-2; D gene unclear. Trimming left V 5 bases short and J 7 bases short, with 11 bases between. The germline V gene encodes CDR1 MNHEY and CDR2 SMNVEV (reference sequence). CDR3 length equals 13 residues. The CDR3 protein is CASSLQGLGELFF. DNA of the CDR3: TGTGCCAGCAGTCTCCAAGGTCTCGGGGAGCTGTTTTTT.

This clonotype was seen more than once but under ten times. The chain couples TRBV20-1 to TRBJ2-1; 10 positions match TRBD1. Germline V gene sequence: CDR1 DFQATT, CDR2 SNEGSKA (reference sequence). V dropped 0 bases and J dropped 4; count of bases not matched to a gene: 9. The CDR3 sequence is 17 residues long. The DNA of the CDR3 is TGCAGTGCTAGAGATGGTGAGACAGGGGGCTTTTACAATGAGCAGTTCTTC. Translation: CSARDGETGGFYNEQFF.

This clonotype was seen a handful of times. The V call is TRBV29-1, the J call TRBJ1-1; 7 bases line up with TRBD1. The V gene end was trimmed by 7 bases and the J gene end by 5 bases; junction bases not matched to a gene: 10. This CDR3 comprises 13 residues. CDR1 and CDR2 (germline): SQVTM, ANQGSEA. CDR3 sequence: CSAGDRAETEAFF. In DNA form, the CDR3 reads TGCAGCGCGGGTGACAGGGCGGAGACTGAAGCTTTCTTT. Combining the CDR3 with reference TRBV29-1 and TRBJ1-1 gives the whole variable domain SAVISQKPSRDICQRGTSLTIQCQVDSQVTMMFWYRQQPGQSLTLIATANQGSEATYESGFVIDKFPISRPNLTFSTLTVSNMSPEDSSIYLCSAGDRAETEAFFGQGTRLTVV.

This clonotype was counted ten times or more. The chain couples TRBV20-1 to TRBJ2-1; D ambiguous. The germline V and J ends were trimmed by 2 bases and 7 bases, with 12 bases remaining between them. Germline-derived CDR1 and CDR2 are DFQATT and SNEGSKA (reference sequence). This CDR3 has 13 amino acids. CDR3 nucleotide sequence: TGCAGTGCTAGAAGAGGACGGGTAAATGAGCAGTTCTTC. Protein product: CSARRGRVNEQFF.

There are many counts of this clonotype. The junction departs from the called germline gene at one end, perhaps through a read error. The gene calls are TRBV11-2 and TRBJ2-3; D gene uncertain. The CDR3 runs to 15 residues. In germline, CDR1 is SGHAT, CDR2 FQNNGV. The CDR3 sequence is CVSSLTKPSTDTQYF. The CDR3 region has the DNA TGTGTCAGCAGCTTAACTAAGCCGAGCACAGATACGCAGTATTTT.

This clonotype has a count of ten or more. The chain links TRBV10-2 to TRBJ2-5; tentatively, D is TRBD2 (6 bases). Germline assignment: CDR1 WSHSY and CDR2 SAAADI. The germline V and J ends were trimmed by 0 bases and 9 bases, with 20 bases remaining between them. This CDR3 has 16 residues. Here the CDR3 reads CASSESGGGATRAQYF. CDR3 DNA sequence: TGCGCCAGCAGTGAGTCTGGTGGAGGGGCCACGCGGGCCCAGTACTTC.

The rearrangement links TRBV28 to TRBJ1-4; 9 bases line up with TRBD1. The CDR3 extends over 15 amino acids. Trimming at V came to 6 bases and at J to 7 bases, leaving 9 bases not matched to a gene. Germline V gene lookup returns CDR1 MDHEN and CDR2 SYDVKM. The DNA for the CDR3 is TGTGCCAGCAGCTTTGACAGGGGGAAAGGTGAAAAACTGTTTTTT. It translates to CASSFDRGKGEKLFF.

In this sample, this clonotype turned up many times. The chain carries TRBV28 and TRBJ1-5; a possible D gene is TRBD1 (6 bases). The V end lost 6 bases, the J end lost 4 bases, and 10 bases lay between the germline ends. The length of the CDR3 is 13 residues. CDR1 MDHEN and CDR2 SYDVKM come from the germline V gene. In nucleotides, the CDR3 is TGTGCCAGCAGATATGGACAGAATCAGCCCCAGCATTTT. Protein product: CASRYGQNQPQHF.

This clonotype was picked up many times. The chain joins TRBV28 to TRBJ2-7; 7 positions agree with TRBD2. The CDR3 is made up of 14 amino acids. Germline V gene sequence: CDR1 MDHEN, CDR2 SYDVKM. J was trimmed by 0 bases and V by 4 bases; bases with no gene match: 3. The CDR3 spells CASSSRDYSYEQYF. Here the CDR3 DNA reads TGTGCCAGCAGTTCTCGGGACTACTCCTACGAGCAGTACTTC.

This clonotype was seen repeatedly, ten times or more. The chain carries TRBV27 and TRBJ1-1; D is possibly TRBD1 (6 bases). The CDR3 has 13 amino acids. With 3 bases removed from V and 9 bases from J, the gap between germline ends came to 14 bases. Looked up from germline, CDR1 is MNHEY and CDR2 is SMNVEV (reference sequence). CDR3 DNA sequence: TGTGCCAGCAGTTTTTTTCCGGACAGCCAAGCTTTCTTT. Translation gives CASSFFPDSQAFF.

This clonotype was seen ten or more times. The chain has TRBV3-1 and TRBJ2-7; 14 bases align to TRBD2. Germline loops: CDR1 LGHDT, CDR2 YNNKEL (reference sequence). CDR3 length equals 16 residues. V lost 1 base to trimming and J lost 7 bases; unmatched junction nucleotides: 6. The CDR3 sequence: CASSQVGGLAGGEQYF. Here the CDR3 DNA reads TGTGCCAGCAGCCAAGTGGGAGGACTAGCGGGAGGAGAGCAGTACTTC.

This clonotype was recorded at least ten times. The rearrangement joins TRBV6-2 or TRBV6-3 to TRBJ2-7; D is undetermined. The V and J ends lost 2 bases and 3 bases respectively, with 11 bases between them. The CDR3 loop spans 14 amino acids. CDR1 MNHEY and CDR2 SVGEGT come from the germline V gene. CDR3: CASSYSDLLYEQYF. The CDR3 DNA reads TGTGCCAGCAGTTACAGTGACCTTCTCTACGAGCAGTACTTC.

The rearrangement links TRBV28 to TRBJ1-3; TRBD1 aligns across 8 bases. Germline V gives CDR1 MDHEN, CDR2 SYDVKM. This CDR3 spans 18 amino acids. J was trimmed by 3 bases and V by 5 bases; bases with no gene match: 15. DNA for the CDR3: TGTGCCAGCAGTCCCCACGCGGCCGGGACAGGTAGTGGAAACACCATATATTTT. It translates to CASSPHAAGTGSGNTIYF.

This rearrangement joins TRBV7-9 to TRBJ2-7; D is perhaps TRBD2 (6 bases). The CDR3 totals 16 residues. Trimming stripped 5 bases from V and 5 bases from J, with 22 bases between. The germline V gene encodes CDR1 SEHNR and CDR2 FQNEAQ (reference sequence). The CDR3 DNA follows: TGTGCCAGCAGCCCCCCGTCGGCGGGAAAACCCCACGAGCAGTACTTC. Its translation: CASSPPSAGKPHEQYF.

There are many counts of this clonotype. This sequence joins TRBV7-2 and TRBJ2-7; D is unclear. In germline, CDR1 is SGHTA, CDR2 FQGNSA. V was shortened by 3 bases and J by 3 bases, with 12 bases between the two germline ends. The CDR3 runs to 14 residues. The DNA of the CDR3 is TGTGCCAGCAGCTTCGGTAGGGCAAACTACGAGCAGTACTTC. Translating gives CASSFGRANYEQYF.